These 20 T cell receptor beta chains originate from one sample sequenced in a study of T cell responses to AZD1222 COVID-19 vaccine. Profiling relied on immunoSEQ multiplex PCR, and the TCRdb table lists in-frame clones only, not all of them. The data show 120,000 to 150,000 clones, about 87% seen once. The material sequenced was peripheral blood, taken on day 0 of AZD1222 vaccination. The origin of the receptors is an adult in good health.

The chain carries TRBV6-5 and TRBJ1-6, with 7 positions matching TRBD1. Germline values: CDR1 MNHEY, CDR2 SVGAGI. The CDR3 has 14 residues. V lost 6 bases, J lost 7 bases, and 6 bases stayed unmatched. CDR3 nucleotides: TGTGCCAGCAGAAGGGGACAGCAGAATTCACCCCTCCACTTT. This translates into CASRRGQQNSPLHF.

This clone was observed once. The chain is built from TRBV9 and TRBJ2-7; D gene unclear. Germline V lookup: CDR1 SGDLS, CDR2 YYNGEE. The CDR3 length is 14 residues. The germline V and J ends were trimmed by 0 bases and 7 bases, with 14 bases remaining between them. The CDR3 loop reads CASSVADLPSEQYF. The CDR3 DNA reads TGTGCCAGCAGCGTAGCCGATCTCCCAAGTGAGCAGTACTTC.

A few counts support this clone. The chain employs TRBV2 and TRBJ1-6, with a possible D match to TRBD1 (6 bases). V was pared by 3 bases and J by 10 bases, with 10 bases between. CDR1 and CDR2 (germline): SNHLY, FYNNEI. This CDR3 is 13 amino acids long. The CDR3 reads CASSEGRGSPLHF. DNA of the CDR3: TGTGCCAGCAGTGAGGGTAGGGGGTCACCCCTCCACTTT.

V and J are TRBV28 and TRBJ1-2; 8 bases fit TRBD1. CDR1 MDHEN and CDR2 SYDVKM come from the germline V gene. The CDR3 covers 12 residues. The V and J ends lost 10 bases and 4 bases, in that order; junction bases with no gene match: 5. The CDR3 DNA reads as TGTGCCACCCAGACAGGGGTCTATGGCTACACCTTC. This encodes CATQTGVYGYTF.

The gene calls are TRBV5-6 and TRBJ2-5; D not resolved. Germline loops: CDR1 SGHDT, CDR2 YYEEEE. This CDR3 has 14 residues. V was shortened by 0 bases and J by 4 bases, with 10 bases between the two germline ends. This CDR3 is CASSLGLGRETQYF. CDR3 DNA sequence: TGTGCCAGCAGCTTGGGTCTAGGGCGAGAGACCCAGTACTTC.

J is TRBJ1-5 and V is TRBV21-1; the table's D gene call, TRBD1, was not cross checked with the DNA. TRBV21-1 is described as a pseudogene. This CDR3 contains 16 residues. CDR3 region: CASIDRGPRGSQPQHF. CDR3 DNA sequence: TGTGCCAGCATCGACAGGGGGCCTCGGGGGAGCCAGCCCCAGCATTTT.

Remarks on this clone: Germline is not matched at one junction end, which may reflect a read error. The V call is TRBV19, the J call TRBJ2-2, with D unclear. The germline gives CDR1 LNHDA, CDR2 SQIVND (reference sequence). The CDR3 extends over 20 amino acids. The CDR3 bases are TGTGCCAGTAATATATCCCCCCAGCGAGCCCGAAGAAAGAACACCGGGGAGCTGTTTTTT. Translating gives CASNISPQRARRKNTGELFF. The whole variable domain, filled in from reference TRBV19 and TRBJ2-2, reads DGGITQSPKYLFRKEGQNVTLSCEQNLNHDAMYWYRQDPGQGLRLIYYSQIVNDFQKGDIAEGYSVSREKKESFPLTVTSAQKNPTAFYLCASNISPQRARRKNTGELFFGEGSRLTVL.

The chain combines TRBV4-1 with TRBJ2-2; TRBD2 agrees at 9 bases. V dropped 4 bases and J dropped 7; count of bases not matched to a gene: 10. Looked up from germline, CDR1 is MGHRA and CDR2 is YSYEKL. The CDR3 consists of 16 residues. The chain's CDR3 is CASSLGTSFGGGELFF. In nucleotides, the CDR3 is TGCGCCAGCAGCCTAGGGACTAGCTTTGGAGGCGGGGAGCTGTTTTTT.

V usage is TRBV11-3 and J usage is TRBJ1-5; D is unclear. The CDR3 is 13 residues long. V lost 4 bases and J lost 5, with 9 bases in between. The germline V gene encodes CDR1 SGHNT and CDR2 YENEEA. In DNA form, the CDR3 reads TGTGCCAGCAGCTCCGGACCCTATCAGCCCCAGCATTTT. Its translation is CASSSGPYQPQHF.

The gene calls are TRBV7-2 and TRBJ1-6, with D perhaps matching TRBD1 (6 bases). The ends were cut back, 3 bases at V and 8 bases at J, with 11 bases in the middle. Germline values: CDR1 SGHTA, CDR2 FQGNSA. The CDR3 sequence is 14 residues long. The CDR3 DNA is TGTGCCAGCAGCTTGCTCCGGGGGCATTCACCCCTCCACTTT. Amino acids: CASSLLRGHSPLHF.

Regarding this clone: One junction end disagrees with the germline gene, perhaps due to a read error. The gene calls are TRBV29-1 and TRBJ1-6, with no clear D. Germline V gives CDR1 SQVTM, CDR2 ANQGSEA. The CDR3 loop spans 13 amino acids. Here the CDR3 DNA reads TGCAGCGCACAGAGCTCCTATAATTCACCCCTCCATTTT. Translating gives CSAQSSYNSPLHF.

This rearrangement joins TRBV5-1 to TRBJ1-1; a possible D gene is TRBD1 (5 bases). The CDR3 is made up of 13 amino acids. V gave up 6 bases and J gave up 6 bases, with 15 bases separating them. Germline values: CDR1 SGHRS, CDR2 YFSETQ. The CDR3 sequence is CASTLNGAAEAFF. The CDR3 nucleotides are TGCGCCAGCACCCTAAATGGGGCAGCTGAAGCTTTCTTT.

This chain connects TRBV27 to TRBJ1-4, with a possible D match to TRBD1 (5 bases). Trimming cost V 0 bases and J 5 bases, with 19 bases left between them. CDR1 is MNHEY, CDR2 SMNVEV, per germline (reference sequence). The CDR3 length is 18 residues. CDR3 coding DNA: TGTGCCAGCAGTTTATCCCCTTCGGGGAGACAGTTAAATGAAAAACTGTTTTTT. The encoded protein is CASSLSPSGRQLNEKLFF.

In this sample, this clone turned up once. The chain employs TRBV28 and TRBJ1-1, with a weak D call TRBD1 (6 bases). This CDR3 spans 14 amino acids. Trimming stripped 8 bases from V and 1 base from J, with 14 bases between. The germline gives CDR1 MDHEN, CDR2 SYDVKM. The CDR3 region has the DNA TGTGCCAGCCTGAGAGGGGGATCGAACACTGAAGCTTTCTTT. It specifies CASLRGGSNTEAFF.

The rearrangement joins TRBV6-2 or TRBV6-3 to TRBJ2-1, with D perhaps assigned TRBD1 or TRBD2 (5 bases each). The V and J ends lost 0 bases and 9 bases respectively, with 12 bases between them. Looked up from germline, CDR1 is MNHEY and CDR2 is SVGEGT. There are 14 residues in the CDR3. In nucleotides, the CDR3 is TGTGCCAGCAGTTACTCGGGACCCATGCCTGAGCAGTTCTTC. Residues: CASSYSGPMPEQFF.

The rearrangement uses TRBV27 and TRBJ2-5, with a possible D match to TRBD1 (6 bases). Trimming took off 2 bases at V and 3 bases at J, with 10 bases between the two ends. The CDR3 has 14 amino acids. Germline V gives CDR1 MNHEY, CDR2 SMNVEV (reference sequence). This CDR3 reads CASSLRQGKETQYF. The CDR3 coding sequence is TGTGCCAGCAGTTTAAGGCAGGGGAAAGAGACCCAGTACTTC.

The J gene is TRBJ2-2, the V gene TRBV2; the D gene is possibly TRBD2 (7 bases). CDR1 and CDR2 from the germline V gene are SNHLY and FYNNEI. The CDR3 contains 14 residues. V lost 4 bases and J 17 bases, leaving 23 bases between the germline ends. The CDR3 sequence is CASSGGGPTGEPFF. In DNA, the CDR3 is TGTGCCAGCAGTGGGGGGGGCCCCACCGGGGAGCCTTTTTTT.

The chain has TRBV5-4 and TRBJ1-6, with D unresolved. The V end lost 4 bases, the J end lost 10 bases, and 15 bases lay between the germline ends. The CDR3 sequence is 14 residues long. Germline assignment: CDR1 SGHNT and CDR2 YYREEE (reference sequence). The DNA for the CDR3 is TGTGCCAGCAGCCCGGATCAGTACCGCTCACCCCTCCACTTT. It codes for CASSPDQYRSPLHF.

This rearrangement joins TRBV5-5 to TRBJ1-2; no clear D gene. V lost 1 base to trimming and J lost 0 bases, with 7 bases between them. The CDR3 spans 14 residues. Germline assignment: CDR1 SGHKS and CDR2 YYEKEE (reference sequence). This chain's CDR3 is CASSLRFPNYGYTF. The CDR3 nucleotides read TGTGCCAGCAGCTTGCGATTCCCTAACTATGGCTACACCTTC.

The chain joins TRBV7-3 to TRBJ2-1; 9 bases line up with TRBD2. CDR3 length: 17 amino acids. Germline trimming cut 1 base from V and 5 bases from J; bases unmatched to any gene: 9. Per the germline V gene, CDR1 is SGHTA and CDR2 is FQGTGA. CDR3: CASSLSAGAGGHNEQFF. The CDR3 nucleotides read TGTGCCAGCAGCTTAAGCGCTGGGGCGGGAGGGCACAATGAGCAGTTCTTC.